The sequence of this T cell receptor (beta chain) was determined in a study of blood T cells in healthy people across ages (dated by TCRdb to about 2015). Turning to the overall study: Template switching captured roughly one uniquely barcoded TCR beta cDNA molecule per two T cells in model experiments. Age-related changes in TCR beta repertoire diversity were measured in the study by deep sequencing normalized with unique cDNA molecular identifiers. Donors were grouped into four age groups: young (average about 15 years), middle-aged (39), aged (approximately 67) and long-lived (approximately 75). To avoid experimental bias, donors of different ages were spread randomly across the sequencing lanes. The study analyzed two additional independent replicas of 1 million unique cDNA reads from the same blood draw for two donors, one aged 18 to 30 and one aged 80 or older. General findings and caveats noted by the study authors: Since profiling was done on bulk unsorted PBMCs, naive and antigen-experienced compartments could not be conclusively compared. Estimates of total diversity based on one million sequenced T cells were considered lower bounds and underestimates. There was a strong correlation between observed TCR beta diversity and the percentage of naive T cells measured by flow cytometry. As age increased, observed TCR beta diversity per million T cells dropped in a roughly linear way, and a significant reduction was already evident by age roughly 36. Because donor CMV infection status was unknown, age-related changes in expanded clonotypes were potentially confounded. Compared with the aged group, the long-lived group had more naive CD4+ T cells, fewer expanded clones and increased TCR diversity, a pattern suggesting age selection.

Libraries came from 5' RACE. Sequencing instrument: Illumina HiSeq 2500. The second PCR ran for about 6 to 12 cycles and used a J-beta primer mix along with a sample-barcoded 5' primer. A unique molecular identifier was introduced onto each TCR beta cDNA molecule by a template-switch 5' adaptor carrying 12 random nucleotides. At least 2.5 million CDR3-containing paired-end reads were obtained from each sample. All of the RNA was converted into first-strand cDNA using the Mint cDNA synthesis kit, with a TRBC-specific oligonucleotide serving as the primer. All cDNA was treated with uracil-DNA glycosylase and then went through a first 18-cycle PCR with the universal primers M1SS and BC2_uni_R. As for how the authors treated the data: For normalization, 1 million high-quality reads were randomly selected from each sample, with every read carrying a distinct molecular identifier. Reads sharing molecular identifiers were discarded rather than binned into consensus sequences. MiTCR, with a Q25 quality threshold and the strictest error-elimination algorithm, was used for CDR3 identification, clonotype clustering and error correction. A nonparametric unseen species model with Euler transformation was used to estimate lower-bound total TCR beta diversity. TCRdb's own reprocessing of the public reads used fastp at Q25 and MiXCR and kept productive beta chains. Every distinct CDR3 protein forms one entry, paired with its most common genes and DNA. The V and J calls and clone size come from TCRdb's table, not from the authors' own analysis. The sample contains 1,500,000 or so distinct CDR3 sequences, almost 60% of them found a single time. The top ten clonotypes cover roughly 6.3% of the sample.

On this clonotype: No antigen is known for it. Base qualities are not recorded, but no much larger clone differs from it by a single base.

Systemically healthy Caucasian individuals from Russia, about 38 in total and aged roughly 6 to 95 years, were included as donors. Each donor gave about 9.8 milliliters of peripheral blood, drawn into EDTA-treated Vacutainer tubes. Ficoll-Paque density-gradient centrifugation was used to isolate PBMCs, with at least 7 million obtained per sample. Total RNA was extracted from PBMCs with Trizol reagent, with at least 5.5 micrograms obtained per sample. For every donor, an aliquot of PBMCs went through flow cytometry to measure the percentages of naive CD45RAhigh/CD27high T cells. The CDR3 starts with the cysteine, ends with the phenylalanine, and has 16 residues. Of the read, only the CDR3 DNA is kept; its 48 bases are in frame from base 1. V and J are truncated by 4 bases and 2 bases respectively, leaving an intervening sequence of 16 bases. Based on the germline V gene (reference sequence), the CDR1 and CDR2 sequences are PRHDT and FYEKMQ.

This receptor chain uses TRBV13 and TRBJ2-3; no D gene call is confident. The sample consisted of blood. The receptor's source is a man aged 18 to 35 in good health. The CDR3 sequence is CASSSTLPRTTDTQYF. In nucleotides, the sequence is TGTGCCAGCAGCTCAACTCTTCCGAGGACCACAGATACGCAGTATTTT.